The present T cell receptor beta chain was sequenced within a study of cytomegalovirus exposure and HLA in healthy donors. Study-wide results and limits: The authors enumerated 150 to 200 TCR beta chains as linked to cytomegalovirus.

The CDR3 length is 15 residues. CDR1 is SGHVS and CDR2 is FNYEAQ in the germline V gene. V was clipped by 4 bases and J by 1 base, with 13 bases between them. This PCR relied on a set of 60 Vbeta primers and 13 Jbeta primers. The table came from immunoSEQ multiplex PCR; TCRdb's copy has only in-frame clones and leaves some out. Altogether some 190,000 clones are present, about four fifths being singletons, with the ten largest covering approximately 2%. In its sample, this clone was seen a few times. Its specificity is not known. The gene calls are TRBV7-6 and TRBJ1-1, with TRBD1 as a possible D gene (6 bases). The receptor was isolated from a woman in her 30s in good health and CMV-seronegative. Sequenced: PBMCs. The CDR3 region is CASSSHGQPNTEAFF. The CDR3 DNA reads TGTGCCAGCAGCTCCCACGGACAGCCGAACACTGAAGCTTTCTTT. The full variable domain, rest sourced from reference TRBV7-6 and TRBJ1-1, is GAGVSQSPRYKVTKRGQDVALRCDPISGHVSLYWYRQALGQGPEFLTYFNYEAQQDKSGLPNDRFSAERPEGSISTLTIQRTEQRDSAMYRCASSSHGQPNTEAFFGQGTRLTVV.